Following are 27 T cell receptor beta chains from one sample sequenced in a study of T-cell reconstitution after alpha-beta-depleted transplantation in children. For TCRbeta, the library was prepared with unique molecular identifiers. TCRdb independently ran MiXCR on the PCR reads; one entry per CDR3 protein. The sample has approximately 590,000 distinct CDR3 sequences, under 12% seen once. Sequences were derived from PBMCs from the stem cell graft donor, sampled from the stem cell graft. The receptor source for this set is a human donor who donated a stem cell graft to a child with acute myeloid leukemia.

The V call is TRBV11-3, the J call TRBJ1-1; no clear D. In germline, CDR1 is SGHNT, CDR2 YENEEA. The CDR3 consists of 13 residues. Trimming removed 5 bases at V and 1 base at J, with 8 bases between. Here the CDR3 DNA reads TGTGCCAGCAGCCAGACACAGAACACTGAAGCTTTCTTT. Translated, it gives CASSQTQNTEAFF.

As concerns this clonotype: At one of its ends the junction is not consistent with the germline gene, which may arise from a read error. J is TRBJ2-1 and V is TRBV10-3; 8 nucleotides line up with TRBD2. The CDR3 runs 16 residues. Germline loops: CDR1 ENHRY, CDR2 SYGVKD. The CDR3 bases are TGTGCCACCTATATGCCGTCCGGGACTAGGGACAATGAGCAGCTCTTC. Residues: CATYMPSGTRDNEQLF.

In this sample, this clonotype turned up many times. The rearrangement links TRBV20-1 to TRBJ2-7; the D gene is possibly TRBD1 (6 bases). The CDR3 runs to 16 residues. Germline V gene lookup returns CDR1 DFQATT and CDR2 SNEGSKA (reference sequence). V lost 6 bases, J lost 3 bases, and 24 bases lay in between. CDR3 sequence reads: CSARTEPTPEGYEQYF. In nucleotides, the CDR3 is TGCAGTGCCAGGACAGAGCCGACCCCCGAGGGCTACGAGCAGTACTTC.

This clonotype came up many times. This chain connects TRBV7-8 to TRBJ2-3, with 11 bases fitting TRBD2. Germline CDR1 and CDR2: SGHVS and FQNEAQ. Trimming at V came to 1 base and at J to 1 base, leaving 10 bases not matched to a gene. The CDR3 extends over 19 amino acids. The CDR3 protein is CASSLVLAGAGFGTDTQYF. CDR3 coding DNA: TGTGCCAGCAGCTTAGTACTAGCGGGAGCTGGGTTTGGCACAGATACGCAGTATTTT.

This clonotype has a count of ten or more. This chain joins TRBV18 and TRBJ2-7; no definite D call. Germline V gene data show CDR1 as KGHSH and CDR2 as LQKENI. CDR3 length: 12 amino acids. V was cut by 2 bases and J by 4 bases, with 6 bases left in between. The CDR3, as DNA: TGTGCCAGCTCACCATATCTTTACGAGCAGTACTTC. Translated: CASSPYLYEQYF.

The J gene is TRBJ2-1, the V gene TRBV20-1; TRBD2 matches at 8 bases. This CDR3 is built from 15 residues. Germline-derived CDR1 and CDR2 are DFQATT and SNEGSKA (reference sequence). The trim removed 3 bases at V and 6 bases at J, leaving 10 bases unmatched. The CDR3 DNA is TGCAGTGCTAGTGTAAGCGGGGGACCCATCAATGAGCAGTTCTTC. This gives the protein CSASVSGGPINEQFF.

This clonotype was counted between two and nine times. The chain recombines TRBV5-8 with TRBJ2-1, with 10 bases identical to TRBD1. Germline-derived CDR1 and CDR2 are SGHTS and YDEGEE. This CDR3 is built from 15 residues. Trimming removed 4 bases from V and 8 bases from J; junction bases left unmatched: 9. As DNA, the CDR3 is TGTGCCAGCAGCCGCCAGGGGACAGGGGCCCATGAGCAGTTCTTC. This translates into CASSRQGTGAHEQFF.

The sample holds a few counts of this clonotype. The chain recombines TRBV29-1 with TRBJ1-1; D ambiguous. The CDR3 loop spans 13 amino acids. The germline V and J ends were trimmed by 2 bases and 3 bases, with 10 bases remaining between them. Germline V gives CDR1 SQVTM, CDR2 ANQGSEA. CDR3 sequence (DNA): TGCAGCGTTGAACTAAGTAAATACACTGAAGCTTTCTTT. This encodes CSVELSKYTEAFF.

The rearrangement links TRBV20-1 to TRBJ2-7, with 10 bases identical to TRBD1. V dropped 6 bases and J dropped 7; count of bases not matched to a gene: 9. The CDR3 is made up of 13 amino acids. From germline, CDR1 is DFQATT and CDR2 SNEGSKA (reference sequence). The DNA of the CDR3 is TGCAGTGCCCATCTTCCGGGACAGGGGGAGCAGTACTTC. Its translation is CSAHLPGQGEQYF.

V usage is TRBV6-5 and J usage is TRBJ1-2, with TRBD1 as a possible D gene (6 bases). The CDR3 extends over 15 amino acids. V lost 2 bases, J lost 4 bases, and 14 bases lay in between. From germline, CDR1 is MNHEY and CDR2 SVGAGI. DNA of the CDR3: TGTGCCAGCAGTTACGCGGACGCGGGGGCCTATGGCTACACCTTC. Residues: CASSYADAGAYGYTF.

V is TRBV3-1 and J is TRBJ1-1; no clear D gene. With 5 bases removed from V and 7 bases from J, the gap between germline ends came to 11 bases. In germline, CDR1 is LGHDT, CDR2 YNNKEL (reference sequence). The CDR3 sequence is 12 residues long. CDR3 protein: CASSLRASEAFF. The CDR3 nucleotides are TGTGCCAGCAGCTTAAGGGCGAGTGAAGCTTTCTTT.

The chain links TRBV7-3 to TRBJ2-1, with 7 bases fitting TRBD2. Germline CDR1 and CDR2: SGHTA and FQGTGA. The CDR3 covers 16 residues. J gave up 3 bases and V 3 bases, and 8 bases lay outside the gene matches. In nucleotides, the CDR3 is TGTGCCAGCAGCTTTAGGGGAGGGCCGGTCTACAATGAGCAGTTCTTC. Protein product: CASSFRGGPVYNEQFF.

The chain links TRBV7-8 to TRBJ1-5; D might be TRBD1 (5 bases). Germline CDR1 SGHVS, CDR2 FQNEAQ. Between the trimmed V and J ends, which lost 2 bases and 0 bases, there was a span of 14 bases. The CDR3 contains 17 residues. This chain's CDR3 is CASSLLRGGSSNQPQHF. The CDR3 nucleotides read TGTGCCAGCAGCTTACTACGGGGGGGGAGTAGCAATCAGCCCCAGCATTTT.

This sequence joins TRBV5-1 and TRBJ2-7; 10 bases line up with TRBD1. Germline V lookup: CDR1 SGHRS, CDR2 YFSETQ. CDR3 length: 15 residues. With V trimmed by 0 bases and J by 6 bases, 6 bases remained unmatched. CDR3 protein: CASSLGGQGIGEQYF. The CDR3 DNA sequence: TGCGCCAGCAGCTTGGGGGGACAGGGGATCGGCGAGCAGTACTTC. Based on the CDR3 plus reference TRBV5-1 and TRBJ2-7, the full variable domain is KAGVTQTPRYLIKTRGQQVTLSCSPISGHRSVSWYQQTPGQGLQFLFEYFSETQRNKGNFPGRFSGRQFSNSRSEMNVSTLELGDSALYLCASSLGGQGIGEQYFGPGTRLTVT.

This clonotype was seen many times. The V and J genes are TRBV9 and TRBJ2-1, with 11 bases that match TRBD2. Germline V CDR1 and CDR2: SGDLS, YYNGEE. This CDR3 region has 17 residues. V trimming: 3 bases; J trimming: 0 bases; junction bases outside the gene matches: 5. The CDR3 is CASSAGTSGGSYNEQFF. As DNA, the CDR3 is TGTGCCAGCAGCGCGGGGACTAGCGGAGGCTCCTACAATGAGCAGTTCTTC.

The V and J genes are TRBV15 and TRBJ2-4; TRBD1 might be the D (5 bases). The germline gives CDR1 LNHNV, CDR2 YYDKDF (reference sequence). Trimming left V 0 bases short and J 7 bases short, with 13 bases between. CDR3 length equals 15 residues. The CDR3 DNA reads TGTGCCACCAGCAGAGAGAAGGGGCCAAAGAACATTCAGTACTTC. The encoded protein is CATSREKGPKNIQYF.

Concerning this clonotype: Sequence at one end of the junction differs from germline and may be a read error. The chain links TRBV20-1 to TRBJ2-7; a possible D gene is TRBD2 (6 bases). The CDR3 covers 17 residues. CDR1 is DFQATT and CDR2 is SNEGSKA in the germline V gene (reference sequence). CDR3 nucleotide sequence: TGCAGTGCTACCCCTCCTAGCGCAGCAGGAAGAAGGAACGAGCAGCACTTC. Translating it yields CSATPPSAAGRRNEQHF.

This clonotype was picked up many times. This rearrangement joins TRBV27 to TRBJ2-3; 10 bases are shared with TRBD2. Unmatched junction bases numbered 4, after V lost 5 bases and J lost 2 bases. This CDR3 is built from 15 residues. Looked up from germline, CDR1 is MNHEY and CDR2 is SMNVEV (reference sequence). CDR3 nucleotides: TGTGCCAGCAGTCCGCTAGCGGGAGTCACAGATACGCAGTATTTT. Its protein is CASSPLAGVTDTQYF.

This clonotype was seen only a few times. The CDR3 loop reads CATRKTLNTEAFF. CDR3 DNA sequence: TGTGCCACCAGAAAGACCTTGAACACTGAAGCTTTCTTT. The chain has TRBV24-1 and TRBJ1-1, with no clear D. Trimming left V 7 bases short and J 0 bases short, with 8 bases between. The CDR3 has 13 amino acids. The V gene's germline CDR1 is KGHDR and CDR2 SFDVKD.

The CDR3 spells CASSQTGLGYTF. The DNA of the CDR3 is TGTGCCAGCAGCCAAACAGGGTTGGGCTACACCTTC. The chain employs TRBV4-2 and TRBJ1-2, with TRBD1 as a possible D gene (6 bases). V was cut by 2 bases and J by 8 bases, with 9 bases left in between. The CDR3 totals 12 residues. CDR1 is LGHNA and CDR2 is YNFKEQ in the germline V gene.

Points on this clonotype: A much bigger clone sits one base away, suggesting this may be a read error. CDR3 coding DNA: TGTGCCAGCAGCTTTAGGTGGAGAGAGACCCAGTACTTC. This translates into CASSFRWRETQYF. The chain employs TRBV7-2 and TRBJ2-5; D gene uncertain. This CDR3 has 13 residues. Trimming took 3 bases from V and 4 from J, leaving 9 bases between them. Germline CDR1 and CDR2: SGHTA and FQGNSA.

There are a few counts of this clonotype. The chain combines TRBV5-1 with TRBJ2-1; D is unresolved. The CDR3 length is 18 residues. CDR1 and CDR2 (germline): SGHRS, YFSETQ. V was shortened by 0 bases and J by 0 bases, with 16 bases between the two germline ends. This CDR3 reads CASSLGAQQLLSYNEQFF. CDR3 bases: TGCGCCAGCAGCTTGGGGGCACAGCAGCTTCTCTCCTACAATGAGCAGTTCTTC.

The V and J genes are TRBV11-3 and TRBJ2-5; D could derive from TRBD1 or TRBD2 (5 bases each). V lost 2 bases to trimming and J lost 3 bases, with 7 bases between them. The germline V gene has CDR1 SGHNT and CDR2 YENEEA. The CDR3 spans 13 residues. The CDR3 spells CASSLMGEETQYF. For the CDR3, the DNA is TGTGCCAGCAGCTTAATGGGGGAAGAGACCCAGTACTTC.

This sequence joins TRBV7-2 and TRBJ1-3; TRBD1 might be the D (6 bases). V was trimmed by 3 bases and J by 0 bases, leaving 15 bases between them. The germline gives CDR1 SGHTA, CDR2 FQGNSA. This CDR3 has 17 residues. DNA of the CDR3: TGTGCCAGCAGCTTCTCATCATCAGGGGCCTCTGGAAACACCATATATTTT. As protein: CASSFSSSGASGNTIYF.

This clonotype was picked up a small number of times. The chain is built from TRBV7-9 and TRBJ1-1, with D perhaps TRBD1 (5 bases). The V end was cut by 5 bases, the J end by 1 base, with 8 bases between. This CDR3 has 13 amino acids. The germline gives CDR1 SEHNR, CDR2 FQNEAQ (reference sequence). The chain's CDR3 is CASSRDENTEAFF. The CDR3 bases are TGTGCCAGCAGCCGGGACGAGAACACTGAAGCTTTCTTT.

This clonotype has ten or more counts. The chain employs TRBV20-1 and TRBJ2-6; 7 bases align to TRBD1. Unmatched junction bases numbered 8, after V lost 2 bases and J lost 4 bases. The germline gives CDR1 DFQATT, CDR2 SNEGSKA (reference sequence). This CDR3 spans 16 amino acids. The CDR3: CSARQGQPFGANVLTF. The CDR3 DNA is TGCAGTGCTAGACAGGGACAGCCGTTCGGGGCCAACGTCCTGACTTTC.

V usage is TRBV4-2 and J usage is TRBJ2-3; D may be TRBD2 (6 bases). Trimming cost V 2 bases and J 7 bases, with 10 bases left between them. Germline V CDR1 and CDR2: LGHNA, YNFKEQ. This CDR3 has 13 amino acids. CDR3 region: CASSQTEGNTQYF. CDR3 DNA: TGTGCCAGCAGCCAAACGGAGGGGAATACGCAGTATTTT.